Presented here are 29 T cell receptor beta chains from one specimen sequenced in a study of blood T cell repertoires in COVID-19. Assay: immunoSEQ multiplex PCR; the TCRdb copy retains only in-frame clones and omits some. This table holds around 150,000 clones, approximately 91% found once. The sample consisted of peripheral blood. Receptor source: a man younger than 35 with acute or convalescent COVID-19.

This chain joins TRBV30 and TRBJ2-5, with 9 bases matching TRBD2. The V gene end was trimmed by 4 bases and the J gene end by 1 base; junction bases not matched to a gene: 7. Germline CDR1 is GTSNPN and CDR2 is SVGIG (reference sequence). The CDR3 has 15 residues. As DNA, the CDR3 is TGTGCCTGGAAGATAGCGGGGGTTTCCCAAGAGACCCAGTACTTC. As protein: CAWKIAGVSQETQYF. The whole variable domain, filled in from reference TRBV30 and TRBJ2-5, reads SQTIHQWPATLVQPVGSPLSLECTVEGTSNPNLYWYRQAAGRGLQLLFYSVGIGQISSEVPQNLSASRPQDRQFILSSKKLLLSDSGFYLCAWKIAGVSQETQYFGPGTRLLVL.

V usage is TRBV7-9 and J usage is TRBJ1-1; a possible D gene is TRBD1 (5 bases). Trimming took off 1 base at V and 1 base at J, with 16 bases between the two ends. This CDR3 has 17 amino acids. Germline V gene lookup returns CDR1 SEHNR and CDR2 FQNEAQ (reference sequence). The CDR3 sequence is CASSLVGSSRANTEAFF. CDR3 coding DNA: TGTGCCAGCAGCTTAGTGGGCAGCTCCAGGGCGAACACTGAAGCTTTCTTT.

The chain carries TRBV6-6 and TRBJ1-6; possible D gene TRBD1, 5 bases. Germline CDR1 and CDR2: MNHNY and SVGAGI (reference sequence). V shed 9 bases and J shed 0 bases, with 12 bases lying between them. The CDR3 length is 15 residues. The CDR3 reads CASTSTVSYNSPLHF. As DNA, the CDR3 is TGTGCCAGTACGTCGACAGTCTCCTATAATTCACCCCTCCACTTT.

The genes are TRBV11-3 and TRBJ2-2; 10 nucleotides line up with TRBD1. Trimming removed 5 bases from V and 5 bases from J; junction bases left unmatched: 8. The germline gives CDR1 SGHNT, CDR2 YENEEA. This CDR3 has 16 residues. This CDR3 reads CASSLGTGELTGELFF. In DNA form, the CDR3 reads TGTGCCAGCAGCCTCGGGACAGGGGAACTTACCGGGGAGCTGTTTTTT.

This clone was recorded a few times. Additional DNA sequences in this sample encode the identical CDR3. This chain's CDR3 is CASSPDRGHGYTF. The CDR3 nucleotides are TGTGCCAGCTCTCCGGACAGGGGTCATGGCTACACCTTC. The chain employs TRBV18 and TRBJ1-2; 9 nucleotides agree with TRBD1. V was pared by 6 bases and J by 6 bases, with 5 bases of the junction left unmatched. The CDR3 runs to 13 residues. Germline V gives CDR1 KGHSH, CDR2 LQKENI.

The chain is built from TRBV2 and TRBJ1-6, with D unclear. CDR3 length: 16 residues. Trimming stripped 0 bases from V and 7 bases from J, with 13 bases between. Germline V gives CDR1 SNHLY, CDR2 FYNNEI. The chain's CDR3 is CASSEASTALNSPLHF. CDR3 DNA: TGTGCCAGCAGTGAAGCCAGTACAGCCCTAAATTCACCCCTCCACTTT.

The chain carries TRBV7-9 and TRBJ2-7; 10 nucleotides line up with TRBD1. The CDR3 totals 14 residues. Germline-derived CDR1 and CDR2 are SEHNR and FQNEAQ (reference sequence). Trimming took 5 bases from V and 3 from J; bases not matched to a gene: 4. The CDR3 protein is CASSPGQGIYEQYF. CDR3 in DNA: TGTGCCAGCAGCCCGGGACAGGGGATCTACGAGCAGTACTTC.

This sequence joins TRBV19 and TRBJ2-5; 7 positions agree with TRBD1. The trim removed 1 base at V and 0 bases at J, leaving 2 bases unmatched. The length of the CDR3 is 15 residues. The germline V gene encodes CDR1 LNHDA and CDR2 SQIVND (reference sequence). The CDR3 is CASSIGTGYQETQYF. Here the CDR3 DNA reads TGTGCCAGTAGTATAGGGACAGGCTACCAAGAGACCCAGTACTTC. The full variable domain, completed using reference TRBV19 and TRBJ2-5, is DGGITQSPKYLFRKEGQNVTLSCEQNLNHDAMYWYRQDPGQGLRLIYYSQIVNDFQKGDIAEGYSVSREKKESFPLTVTSAQKNPTAFYLCASSIGTGYQETQYFGPGTRLLVL.

This sequence joins TRBV3-1 (or the pseudogene TRBV3-2) and TRBJ2-5; 11 bases fit TRBD2. The ends lost 3 bases at V and 3 bases at J; junction bases unmatched: 6. Germline loops: CDR1 LGHDT, CDR2 YNNKEL (reference sequence). The CDR3 totals 16 residues. CDR3 in amino acids: CASSQMGLAEKETQYF. The CDR3 DNA reads as TGTGCCAGCAGCCAGATGGGACTAGCGGAAAAAGAGACCCAGTACTTC.

The chain uses TRBV19 and TRBJ2-5; maybe TRBD2 (5 bases). V lost 2 bases and J lost 4, with 11 bases in between. This CDR3 spans 14 amino acids. Germline values: CDR1 LNHDA, CDR2 SQIVND (reference sequence). In nucleotides, the CDR3 is TGTGCCAGTAGTATACGGGGAAACGGAGAGACCCAGTACTTC. Its translation is CASSIRGNGETQYF.

The chain carries TRBV3-1 (or the pseudogene TRBV3-2) and TRBJ1-5; 10 bases map to TRBD1. Per germline, CDR1 LGHDT and CDR2 YNNKEL (reference sequence). V gave up 4 bases and J gave up 4 bases; unmatched junction bases: 4. The CDR3 has 15 residues. CDR3 bases: TGTGCCAGCAGCCTGGGACAGGGGAGGAATCAGCCCCAGCATTTT. This gives the protein CASSLGQGRNQPQHF.

The gene calls are TRBV19 and TRBJ1-6; 7 positions agree with TRBD1. This CDR3 is 13 amino acids long. Germline CDR1 LNHDA, CDR2 SQIVND (reference sequence). V was pared by 5 bases and J by 9 bases, with 4 bases of the junction left unmatched. In DNA, the CDR3 is TGTGCCAGTAGTCCTAACAGGGGTTCACCCCTCCACTTT. Translation gives CASSPNRGSPLHF.

The genes are TRBV9 and TRBJ1-4; 8 positions agree with TRBD1. CDR1 is SGDLS and CDR2 is YYNGEE in the germline V gene. This CDR3 has 17 amino acids. J gave up 13 bases and V 0 bases, and 17 bases lay outside the gene matches. CDR3 region: CASSVASGGTGDVVLFF. DNA of the CDR3: TGTGCCAGCAGCGTAGCGAGCGGTGGGACAGGTGATGTTGTACTGTTTTTT.

V gene TRBV14 combines with J gene TRBJ1-1; 7 bases line up with TRBD1. Germline V gene sequence: CDR1 SGHDN, CDR2 FVKESK. This CDR3 is 15 amino acids long. V dropped 0 bases and J dropped 4; count of bases not matched to a gene: 5. CDR3 nucleotide sequence: TGTGCCAGCAGCCAAGATGGGACAGCCGGCACTGAAGCTTTCTTT. Amino acids: CASSQDGTAGTEAFF.

The V and J genes are TRBV2 and TRBJ1-1; 9 bases match TRBD1. Looked up from germline, CDR1 is SNHLY and CDR2 is FYNNEI. The length of the CDR3 is 15 residues. V lost 5 bases to trimming and J lost 5 bases; unmatched junction nucleotides: 9. The CDR3 sequence: CASSPGQGRSTEAFF. CDR3 DNA: TGTGCCAGCAGTCCCGGACAGGGGAGGAGTACTGAAGCTTTCTTT.

This clone was observed a single time. The chain couples TRBV10-3 to TRBJ2-7, with TRBD2 matching 9 bases. The junction had 11 bases not matched to a gene; V was cut back by 7 bases and J by 4 bases. Germline V lookup: CDR1 ENHRY, CDR2 SYGVKD. This CDR3 has 15 amino acids. Here the CDR3 DNA reads TGTGCCATCACCTCTAGCGGGACTGCGGTTTACGAGCAGTACTTC. Amino acids: CAITSSGTAVYEQYF.

The chain links TRBV18 to TRBJ1-1; D perhaps matches TRBD1 (5 bases). The CDR3 runs to 15 residues. Germline-derived CDR1 and CDR2 are KGHSH and LQKENI. Trimming shortened V by 5 bases and J by 5 bases, and 18 bases separated the two germline ends. The CDR3 protein is CASSFQRGSHTEAFF. The CDR3 DNA sequence: TGTGCCAGCTCATTCCAACGGGGGTCCCATACTGAAGCTTTCTTT. Looking up the rest from reference TRBV18 and TRBJ1-1 gives the full variable domain: NAGVMQNPRHLVRRRGQEARLRCSPMKGHSHVYWYRQLPEEGLKFMVYLQKENIIDESGMPKERFSAEFPKEGPSILRIQQVVRGDSAAYFCASSFQRGSHTEAFFGQGTRLTVV.

The CDR3 DNA follows: TGTGCCAGCAGCGGACAGGGGCCAGGGGCGCCGAATGAAGCTTTCTTT. It yields the protein CASSGQGPGAPNEAFF. V usage is TRBV9 and J usage is TRBJ1-1; 8 positions match TRBD1. The CDR3 contains 16 residues. Germline assignment: CDR1 SGDLS and CDR2 YYNGEE. J lost 7 bases, V lost 3 bases, and 14 bases had no gene match.

CDR3 in DNA: TGTGCCAGCACCAGACTTCGAGGTGATACGCAGTATTTT. It translates to CASTRLRGDTQYF. The chain carries TRBV11-2 and TRBJ2-3; D gene unclear. The ends were cut back, 7 bases at V and 6 bases at J, with 14 bases in the middle. This CDR3 region has 13 residues. Germline CDR1 reads SGHAT; CDR2 reads FQNNGV. The full variable domain, in which reference TRBV11-2 and TRBJ2-3 provide the parts outside the CDR3, is EAGVAQSPRYKIIEKRQSVAFWCNPISGHATLYWYQQILGQGPKLLIQFQNNGVVDDSQLPKDRFSAERLKGVDSTLKIQPAKLEDSAVYLCASTRLRGDTQYFGPGTRLTVL.

This clone was seen a single time. The gene calls are TRBV7-2 and TRBJ2-7; perhaps TRBD1 as D (5 bases). The CDR3 totals 16 residues. Germline-derived CDR1 and CDR2 are SGHTA and FQGNSA. V lost 1 base, J lost 3 bases, and 16 bases lay in between. The CDR3 here is CASSLGQGPAYYEQYF. Written as DNA, the CDR3 is TGTGCCAGCAGCTTAGGTCAGGGCCCAGCGTACTACGAGCAGTACTTC.

The V gene is TRBV2, the J gene TRBJ1-1, with D perhaps TRBD1 (5 bases). CDR3 length equals 14 residues. Germline V CDR1 and CDR2: SNHLY, FYNNEI. V was clipped by 4 bases and J by 0 bases, with 9 bases between them. The CDR3 reads CASSGGTLNTEAFF. The DNA for the CDR3 is TGTGCCAGCAGTGGTGGGACTTTGAACACTGAAGCTTTCTTT.

This clone was observed a single time. The chain couples TRBV5-6 to TRBJ2-1; 11 positions agree with TRBD2. V gave up 0 bases and J gave up 10 bases; unmatched junction bases: 6. Germline CDR1 and CDR2: SGHDT and YYEEEE. This CDR3 is built from 15 residues. The CDR3 reads CASSLAVAGGREQFF. CDR3 DNA sequence: TGTGCCAGCAGCTTGGCGGTAGCGGGGGGGCGGGAGCAGTTCTTC.

The chain has TRBV27 and TRBJ1-5; TRBD1 is a possible D gene (6 bases). Germline V gene lookup returns CDR1 MNHEY and CDR2 SMNVEV (reference sequence). The CDR3 consists of 14 residues. V was trimmed by 6 bases and J by 2 bases, leaving 11 bases between them. DNA for the CDR3: TGTGCCAGCAGGTCAGGGGTGGGCAATCAGCCCCAGCATTTT. Protein: CASRSGVGNQPQHF.

The chain links TRBV19 to TRBJ2-5, with unresolved D. Germline V CDR1 and CDR2: LNHDA, SQIVND (reference sequence). The CDR3 consists of 12 residues. V was shortened by 2 bases and J by 4 bases, with 5 bases between the two germline ends. The DNA for the CDR3 is TGTGCCAGTAGTATATTCGGAGAGACCCAGTACTTC. Amino acid sequence: CASSIFGETQYF.

V is TRBV19 and J is TRBJ2-5; possible D gene TRBD2, 7 bases. The CDR3 sequence is 18 residues long. V gave up 6 bases and J gave up 1 base, with 24 bases separating them. CDR1 and CDR2 from the germline V gene are LNHDA and SQIVND (reference sequence). The CDR3 sequence: CASSHGRGRGVLQETQYF. The DNA of the CDR3 is TGTGCCAGTAGCCACGGACGTGGGAGGGGGGTACTCCAAGAGACCCAGTACTTC.

The rearrangement joins TRBV5-1 to TRBJ1-2; 7 bases are a match to TRBD1. After removal of 7 bases from V and 6 bases from J, the junction contained 9 bases not matched to a gene. The CDR3 has 13 residues. The germline CDR1 and CDR2 sequences are SGHRS and YFSETQ. The CDR3 sequence is CASRPSTGDGYTF. The CDR3 coding sequence is TGCGCCAGCCGCCCTAGTACAGGGGATGGCTACACCTTC.

The V and J genes are TRBV4-1 and TRBJ1-4, with D hard to call. The germline gives CDR1 MGHRA, CDR2 YSYEKL. CDR3 length equals 16 residues. V lost 3 bases to trimming and J lost 3 bases, with 14 bases between them. The CDR3, as DNA: TGCGCCAGCAGCCACGAAGGCCTGCGGGCTAATGAAAAACTGTTTTTT. Translation gives CASSHEGLRANEKLFF.

V and J are TRBV5-6 and TRBJ1-4, with a weak D call TRBD1 (5 bases). Deletions cut 0 bases from V and 8 bases from J, with 11 bases between. The CDR3 covers 14 residues. The germline gives CDR1 SGHDT, CDR2 YYEEEE. In DNA, the CDR3 is TGTGCCAGCAGCTTGGCCCAGGGTGGGGAAAAACTGTTTTTT. This codes for CASSLAQGGEKLFF.

J is TRBJ1-1 and V is TRBV27; D gene ambiguous. Germline V gene data show CDR1 as MNHEY and CDR2 as SMNVEV (reference sequence). The CDR3 contains 15 residues. Trimming took 3 bases from V and 1 from J, leaving 12 bases between them. The CDR3 loop reads CASSFRGLKNTEAFF. The DNA of the CDR3 is TGTGCCAGCAGTTTTCGAGGACTGAAGAACACTGAAGCTTTCTTT.